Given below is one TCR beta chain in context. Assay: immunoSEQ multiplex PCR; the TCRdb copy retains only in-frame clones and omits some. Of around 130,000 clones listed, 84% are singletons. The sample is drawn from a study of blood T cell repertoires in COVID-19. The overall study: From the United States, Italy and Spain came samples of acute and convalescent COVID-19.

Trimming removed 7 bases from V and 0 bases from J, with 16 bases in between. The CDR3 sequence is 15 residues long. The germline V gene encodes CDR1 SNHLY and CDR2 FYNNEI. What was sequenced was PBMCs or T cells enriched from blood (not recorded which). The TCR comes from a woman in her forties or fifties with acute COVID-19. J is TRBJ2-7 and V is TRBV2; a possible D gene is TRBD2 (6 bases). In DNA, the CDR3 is TGTGCCAGCACCGAACCCGGGACTGGCTCCTACGAGCAGTACTTC. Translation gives CASTEPGTGSYEQYF. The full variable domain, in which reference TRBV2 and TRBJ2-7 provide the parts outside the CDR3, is EPEVTQTPSHQVTQMGQEVILRCVPISNHLYFYWYRQILGQKVEFLVSFYNNEISEKSEIFDDQFSVERPDGSNFTLKIRSTKLEDSAMYFCASTEPGTGSYEQYFGPGTRLTVT.